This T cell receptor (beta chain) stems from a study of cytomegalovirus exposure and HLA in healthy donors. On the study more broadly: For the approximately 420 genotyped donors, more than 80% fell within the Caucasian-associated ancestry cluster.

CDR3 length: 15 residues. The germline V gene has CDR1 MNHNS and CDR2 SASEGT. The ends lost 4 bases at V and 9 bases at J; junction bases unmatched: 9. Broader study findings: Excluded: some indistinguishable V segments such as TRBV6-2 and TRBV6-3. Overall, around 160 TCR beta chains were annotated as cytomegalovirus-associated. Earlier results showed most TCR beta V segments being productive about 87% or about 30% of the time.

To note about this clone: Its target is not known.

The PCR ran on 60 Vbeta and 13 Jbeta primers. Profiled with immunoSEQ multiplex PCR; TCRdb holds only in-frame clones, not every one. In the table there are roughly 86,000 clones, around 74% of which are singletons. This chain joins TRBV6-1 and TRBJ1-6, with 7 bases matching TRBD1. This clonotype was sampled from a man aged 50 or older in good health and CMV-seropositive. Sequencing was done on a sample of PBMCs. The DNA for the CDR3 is TGTGCCAGCAGTGGAGGGGGCGCACAAAGTTCACCCCTCCACTTT. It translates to CASSGGGAQSSPLHF.